This TCR beta chain is from a study of shared clonotypes between healthy human individuals. Whole-study context: The study enrolled two women and three men aged 18 to 49.

The sorted-subset replicate PCRs were given roughly 200 ng DNA, which is 31,000 or so T cell genomes. Assay used: immunoSEQ multiplex PCR; TCRdb lists only in-frame clones, some missing. The table has over a million clones, 78% seen once; the top ten hold more than 0.5%. This CDR3 is built from 16 residues. The chain couples TRBV21-1 to TRBJ2-7; TRBD2 reflects the table's D call only, with no check against the DNA. TRBV21-1 is a pseudogene. The receptor's source is a man aged 18 to 29 in good health. Some clones in this sample may be carry-over from other donors' samples. Sequences were obtained from memory CD4+ T cells from PBMCs. Documented subset: CD45RA-negative fraction. CDR3 in DNA: TGTGCCAGCGGGGGGATAGGGAGGGCCTATCAGGACGAGCAGTACTTC. It yields the protein CASGGIGRAYQDEQYF.